Presented here are 15 T cell receptor beta chains from one specimen sequenced in a study of T cells in Graves' hyperthyroidism and ophthalmopathy. From RNA transcripts, TCR beta CDR3 regions were amplified. First-round RT-PCR with HTBI primers amplified the TCR CDR3 region. MiXCR, run by TCRdb on the multiplex PCR reads, gives a single entry per CDR3 protein. The data show approximately 600,000 distinct CDR3 sequences, 20% seen once. The sequencing sample was made of blood. The source of these receptors is a man younger than 45 with Graves' ophthalmopathy.

This clonotype showed up many times. The rearrangement uses TRBV20-1 and TRBJ2-1, with 9 bases aligning to TRBD2. This CDR3 region has 15 residues. The ends lost 4 bases at V and 7 bases at J; junction bases unmatched: 11. Germline V CDR1 and CDR2: DFQATT, SNEGSKA (reference sequence). The CDR3 DNA reads TGCAGTGCTAATCGAGCGGGAGGCTTGTGGAATGAGCAGTTCTTC. Translation gives CSANRAGGLWNEQFF.

As for this clonotype: A much larger clone differs by one base, so this may be a read error. This rearrangement joins TRBV5-1 to TRBJ1-1; D gene unclear. CDR3 length equals 14 residues. CDR1 and CDR2 (germline): SGHRS, YFSETQ. The CDR3 region is CAGSPRAASNEAFF. The DNA of the CDR3 is TGCGCCGGCAGCCCCCGGGCCGCCTCGAATGAAGCTTTCTTT.

This clonotype appeared a few times. The V and J genes are TRBV20-1 and TRBJ2-7, with 10 nucleotides matching TRBD1. V shed 6 bases, J shed 2 bases, and the junction held 10 bases outside the gene matches. Germline lookup yields CDR1 DFQATT and CDR2 SNEGSKA (reference sequence). This CDR3 has 15 residues. The CDR3 DNA follows: TGCAGTGCGGACCAGGGGACAGGGGATACCTACGAGCAGTACTTC. Translated, it gives CSADQGTGDTYEQYF.

This clonotype was counted only a few times. V gene TRBV28 combines with J gene TRBJ2-7, with 8 bases lining up with TRBD2. Germline lookup yields CDR1 MDHEN and CDR2 SYDVKM. The junction had 8 bases not matched to a gene; V was cut back by 11 bases and J by 11 bases. The CDR3 covers 10 residues. In DNA form, the CDR3 reads TGTGCCGCAGGGGAGACTAGCGAGTACTTC. It is translated as CAAGETSEYF. The whole variable domain, filled in from reference TRBV28 and TRBJ2-7, reads DVKVTQSSRYLVKRTGEKVFLECVQDMDHENMFWYRQDPGLGLRLIYFSYDVKMKEKGDIPEGYSVSREKKERFSLILESASTNQTSMYLCAAGETSEYFGPGTRLTVT.

This chain joins TRBV7-2 and TRBJ2-2; no clear D. Germline loops: CDR1 SGHTA, CDR2 FQGNSA. CDR3 length equals 15 residues. The V end was cut by 6 bases, the J end by 2 bases, with 13 bases between. In DNA form, the CDR3 reads TGTGCCAGCAGTTTAACTTCGATTAACACCGGGGAGCTGTTTTTT. This translates into CASSLTSINTGELFF.

The chain is built from TRBV29-1 and TRBJ2-7; possible D gene TRBD1, 5 bases. Trimming left V 1 base short and J 2 bases short, with 9 bases between. Per germline, CDR1 SQVTM and CDR2 ANQGSEA. The CDR3 has 13 residues. In DNA, the CDR3 is TGCAGCGTTGAAGTCGGACAAGCCTACGAGCAGTACTTC. Its translation is CSVEVGQAYEQYF.

This clonotype was detected a few times. This chain joins TRBV7-2 and TRBJ2-1; D may be TRBD2 (5 bases). Per germline, CDR1 SGHTA and CDR2 FQGNSA. The CDR3 runs 17 residues. V lost 6 bases to trimming and J lost 3 bases, with 21 bases between them. CDR3 amino acids: CASSYEGRPLIYNEQFF. The CDR3 region has the DNA TGTGCCAGCAGTTACGAGGGCAGGCCCTTAATCTACAATGAGCAGTTCTTC.

This clonotype has ten or more counts. The chain carries TRBV28 and TRBJ2-1, with 9 bases that match TRBD2. V dropped 6 bases and J dropped 5; count of bases not matched to a gene: 8. The CDR3 runs to 15 residues. Germline CDR1 and CDR2: MDHEN and SYDVKM. CDR3 sequence: CASSQAGTSNNEQFF. The CDR3 coding sequence is TGTGCCAGCAGCCAAGCCGGGACTAGCAACAATGAGCAGTTCTTC.

This clonotype has a single count. The genes are TRBV4-1 and TRBJ2-2; 8 bases are shared with TRBD2. Germline CDR1 is MGHRA and CDR2 is YSYEKL. This CDR3 spans 15 amino acids. With 4 bases clipped from V and 3 bases from J, the junction kept 4 bases outside the gene matches. The CDR3, as DNA: TGCGCCAGCAGCCTCCGGGGGGGGGACACCGGGGAGCTGTTTTTT. This encodes CASSLRGGDTGELFF.

This clonotype showed up many times. The chain recombines TRBV11-2 with TRBJ2-7, with 11 positions matching TRBD2. V gave up 0 bases and J gave up 4 bases; unmatched junction bases: 14. The CDR3 loop spans 19 amino acids. Germline V gene lookup returns CDR1 SGHAT and CDR2 FQNNGV. The CDR3 here is CASSLDTPMPLAGVYEQYF. In nucleotides, the CDR3 is TGTGCCAGCAGCTTAGATACCCCGATGCCACTAGCGGGAGTTTACGAGCAGTACTTC.

There are a few counts of this clonotype. The chain employs TRBV25-1 and TRBJ2-7, with 10 bases that match TRBD2. This CDR3 has 15 amino acids. After removal of 3 bases from V and 2 bases from J, the junction contained 4 bases not matched to a gene. In germline, CDR1 is MGHDK, CDR2 SYGVNS. CDR3 in amino acids: CASSEVAGGPYEQYF. The CDR3 bases are TGTGCCAGCAGTGAGGTAGCGGGAGGCCCCTACGAGCAGTACTTC.

This clonotype was detected ten times or more. This chain joins TRBV18 and TRBJ2-3, with D tentatively TRBD2 (6 bases). CDR3 size: 14 residues. Germline CDR1 and CDR2: KGHSH and LQKENI. V shed 4 bases and J shed 1 base, with 9 bases lying between them. The CDR3 nucleotides are TGTGCCAGCTCACGTCGACTAGGCACAGATACGCAGTATTTT. This sequence encodes CASSRRLGTDTQYF.

This clonotype was observed at least ten times. The chain links TRBV5-1 to TRBJ2-1; 13 nucleotides line up with TRBD2. The CDR3 is made up of 19 amino acids. V lost 2 bases and J lost 7; bases outside the gene matches: 15. In germline, CDR1 is SGHRS, CDR2 YFSETQ. The CDR3 loop reads CASSFTSGRAATSTNEQFF. As DNA, the CDR3 is TGCGCCAGCAGCTTTACTAGCGGGAGGGCCGCTACGAGTACAAATGAGCAGTTCTTC.

This chain links TRBV6-1 with TRBJ2-5; D is uncertain. Between the trimmed V and J ends, which lost 4 bases and 2 bases, there was a span of 11 bases. This CDR3 region has 14 residues. In germline, CDR1 is MNHNS, CDR2 SASEGT. CDR3 loop: CASSGRGDQETQYF. The CDR3 DNA reads TGTGCCAGCAGTGGACGTGGGGATCAAGAGACCCAGTACTTC.

This clonotype was seen ten or more times. The CDR3 sequence: CASSPPTDFPENIQYF. The CDR3 nucleotides read TGTGCCAGCAGCCCCCCCACGGACTTCCCCGAAAACATTCAGTACTTC. The chain combines TRBV7-2 with TRBJ2-4; D perhaps matches TRBD2 (5 bases). V was cut by 5 bases and J by 5 bases, with 19 bases left in between. Germline CDR1 and CDR2: SGHTA and FQGNSA. This CDR3 contains 16 residues.